Below, 32 T cell receptor beta chains from the same sample are listed, as sequenced in a study of blood T cell repertoires in COVID-19. Repertoires were generated with immunoSEQ multiplex PCR, while TCRdb's copy carries only in-frame clones and drops some. The sample holds 70,000 to 75,000 clones, approximately 80% seen once. Sequenced sample: peripheral blood. The receptors stem from a woman older than 75 with active or convalescent COVID-19.

The chain carries TRBV6-5 and TRBJ2-5; D not certain. The CDR3 is made up of 14 amino acids. Trimming stripped 2 bases from V and 2 bases from J, with 9 bases between. Germline V CDR1 and CDR2: MNHEY, SVGAGI. The CDR3 loop is CASSYGGSQETQYF. In nucleotides, the CDR3 is TGTGCCAGCAGTTACGGTGGCAGTCAAGAGACCCAGTACTTC.

Only one count was recorded for this clone. Other DNA sequences in the sample encode the same CDR3. The CDR3 region is CASSQTGDYGYTF. The CDR3 nucleotides are TGTGCCAGCAGCCAAACAGGGGACTATGGCTACACCTTC. The chain couples TRBV3-1 (or the pseudogene TRBV3-2) to TRBJ1-2, with 7 bases fitting TRBD1. The junction had 0 bases not matched to a gene; V was cut back by 2 bases and J by 3 bases. The germline V gene encodes CDR1 LGHDT and CDR2 YNNKEL (reference sequence). There are 13 residues in the CDR3.

This chain uses TRBV15 with TRBJ2-1; TRBD2 matches at 13 bases. The V gene's germline CDR1 is LNHNV and CDR2 YYDKDF (reference sequence). V shed 5 bases, J shed 0 bases, and the junction held 4 bases outside the gene matches. The CDR3 spans 17 residues. For the CDR3, the DNA is TGTGCCACCAGCTGGACTAGCGGGGGAAGCTCCTACAATGAGCAGTTCTTC. Amino acids: CATSWTSGGSSYNEQFF.

V gene TRBV28 combines with J gene TRBJ2-7; the D gene is possibly TRBD1 (5 bases). The CDR3 is made up of 16 amino acids. CDR1 is MDHEN and CDR2 is SYDVKM in the germline V gene. The V and J ends lost 5 bases and 0 bases respectively, with 17 bases between them. CDR3 loop: CASSPPVQQGSYEQYF. The CDR3, as DNA: TGTGCCAGCAGTCCCCCGGTGCAGCAGGGCTCCTACGAGCAGTACTTC. Complete variable domain (other parts from reference TRBV28 and TRBJ2-7): DVKVTQSSRYLVKRTGEKVFLECVQDMDHENMFWYRQDPGLGLRLIYFSYDVKMKEKGDIPEGYSVSREKKERFSLILESASTNQTSMYLCASSPPVQQGSYEQYFGPGTRLTVT.

This chain connects TRBV19 to TRBJ2-7; TRBD1 matches at 9 bases. J was trimmed by 1 base and V by 0 bases; bases with no gene match: 4. Per the germline V gene, CDR1 is LNHDA and CDR2 is SQIVND (reference sequence). CDR3 length equals 16 residues. The DNA of the CDR3 is TGTGCCAGTAGTATAGATCCGACAGGGGGGTCCTACGAGCAGTACTTC. It is translated as CASSIDPTGGSYEQYF.

This clone came up once. The chain joins TRBV6-4 to TRBJ2-1; 7 nucleotides align to TRBD1. V lost 5 bases, J lost 2 bases, and 6 bases stayed unmatched. This CDR3 has 15 amino acids. The germline gives CDR1 MRHNA, CDR2 SNTAGT. Here the CDR3 DNA reads TGTGCCAGCAGTCCAACAGGGGAGACCTACAATGAGCAGTTCTTC. Protein: CASSPTGETYNEQFF.

This clone has more than one count but fewer than ten. The rearrangement joins TRBV27 to TRBJ1-5; 8 positions match TRBD1. The J segment lost 1 base and the V segment lost 10 bases, leaving 6 bases of the junction unmatched. The V gene's germline CDR1 is MNHEY and CDR2 SMNVEV (reference sequence). This CDR3 is 14 amino acids long. The CDR3: CATRRQGSNQPQHF. The CDR3 DNA sequence: TGTGCCACGCGGAGACAGGGGAGCAATCAGCCCCAGCATTTT.

The V and J genes are TRBV5-6 and TRBJ1-1, with D perhaps matching TRBD1 (6 bases). This CDR3 contains 15 residues. Per the germline V gene, CDR1 is SGHDT and CDR2 is YYEEEE. Deletions cut 0 bases from V and 0 bases from J, with 9 bases between. CDR3 sequence reads: CASSLEDSMNTEAFF. Written as DNA, the CDR3 is TGTGCCAGCAGCTTGGAGGACAGCATGAACACTGAAGCTTTCTTT.

This chain connects TRBV11-2 to TRBJ1-2, with D hard to call. The germline V and J ends were trimmed by 2 bases and 2 bases, with 12 bases remaining between them. The CDR3 spans 15 residues. Germline-derived CDR1 and CDR2 are SGHAT and FQNNGV. For the CDR3, the DNA is TGTGCCAGCAGCTTATACGAGGCGTGGAACTATGGCTACACCTTC. Its translation is CASSLYEAWNYGYTF.

This clone appeared once. V is TRBV5-4 and J is TRBJ1-2; 7 bases fit TRBD1. The CDR3 is 14 residues long. The V and J ends lost 4 bases and 1 base, in that order; junction bases with no gene match: 4. Germline CDR1 SGHNT, CDR2 YYREEE (reference sequence). CDR3 region: CASSVQGGNYGYTF. CDR3 DNA: TGTGCCAGCAGCGTCCAGGGGGGTAACTATGGCTACACCTTC. The full variable domain, its missing parts supplied by reference TRBV5-4 and TRBJ1-2, is ETGVTQSPTHLIKTRGQQVTLRCSSQSGHNTVSWYQQALGQGPQFIFQYYREEENGRGNFPPRFSGLQFPNYSSELNVNALELDDSALYLCASSVQGGNYGYTFGSGTRLTVV.

The V and J genes are TRBV30 and TRBJ2-3; 10 bases match TRBD2. The junction had 5 bases not matched to a gene; V was cut back by 4 bases and J by 1 base. This CDR3 region has 15 residues. Germline assignment: CDR1 GTSNPN and CDR2 SVGIG (reference sequence). The CDR3 loop is CAWNIAGGGTDTQYF. The CDR3 DNA sequence: TGTGCCTGGAACATAGCGGGAGGAGGCACAGATACGCAGTATTTT.

The J gene is TRBJ2-5, the V gene TRBV30, with 16 bases aligning to TRBD2. Losses at the gene ends were 2 bases for V and 5 bases for J; bases not matched to a gene: 2. The CDR3 totals 15 residues. CDR1 and CDR2 from the germline V gene are GTSNPN and SVGIG (reference sequence). The CDR3 protein is CAWSTGLAGGETQYF. In nucleotides, the CDR3 is TGTGCCTGGAGTACGGGACTAGCGGGAGGGGAGACCCAGTACTTC.

This clone was counted a single time. This chain uses TRBV2 with TRBJ1-3; no clear D. V lost 6 bases and J 0 bases, leaving 9 bases between the germline ends. Germline CDR1 SNHLY, CDR2 FYNNEI. The CDR3 extends over 14 amino acids. The DNA of the CDR3 is TGTGCCAGCAGGATGACAAGCTCTGGAAACACCATATATTTT. Protein product: CASRMTSSGNTIYF.

The chain is built from TRBV6-4 and TRBJ2-3; D may be TRBD2 (6 bases). CDR1 and CDR2 from the germline V gene are MRHNA and SNTAGT. The CDR3 runs to 15 residues. Trimming cost V 2 bases and J 3 bases, with 12 bases left between them. The CDR3 reads CASSDGGSGTDTQYF. CDR3 bases: TGTGCCAGCAGTGACGGGGGGAGTGGGACAGATACGCAGTATTTT.

This chain joins TRBV6-4 and TRBJ1-4; 10 bases fit TRBD1. V lost 6 bases and J lost 3; bases outside the gene matches: 7. From germline, CDR1 is MRHNA and CDR2 SNTAGT. There are 16 residues in the CDR3. The CDR3 loop is CASSPGQGSANEKLFF. The CDR3 DNA follows: TGTGCCAGCAGCCCGGGACAGGGGTCAGCTAATGAAAAACTGTTTTTT.

The chain employs TRBV28 and TRBJ1-1; the D is unclear. The V gene lost 8 bases and the J gene lost 5 bases, with 12 bases spanning the gap. This CDR3 comprises 12 residues. The germline gives CDR1 MDHEN, CDR2 SYDVKM. The CDR3 region is CASCVVATEAFF. Here the CDR3 DNA reads TGTGCCAGCTGTGTGGTCGCGACTGAAGCTTTCTTT. Based on the CDR3 plus reference TRBV28 and TRBJ1-1, the full variable domain is DVKVTQSSRYLVKRTGEKVFLECVQDMDHENMFWYRQDPGLGLRLIYFSYDVKMKEKGDIPEGYSVSREKKERFSLILESASTNQTSMYLCASCVVATEAFFGQGTRLTVV.

Here the CDR3 reads CASSLVAGANEQYF. CDR3 nucleotides: TGCGCCAGCAGCCTCGTTGCGGGGGCTAACGAGCAGTACTTC. The gene calls are TRBV5-1 and TRBJ2-7, with TRBD2 as a possible D gene (7 bases). Trimming stripped 4 bases from V and 5 bases from J, with 16 bases between. Germline CDR1 is SGHRS and CDR2 is YFSETQ. This CDR3 comprises 14 residues.

V gene TRBV15 combines with J gene TRBJ1-4; the D is unclear. CDR1 is LNHNV and CDR2 is YYDKDF in the germline V gene (reference sequence). The V end was cut by 1 base, the J end by 0 bases, with 15 bases between. There are 18 residues in the CDR3. This chain's CDR3 is CATSRVLGGIATNEKLFF. Here the CDR3 DNA reads TGTGCCACCAGCAGAGTGTTAGGCGGTATTGCAACTAATGAAAAACTGTTTTTT.

This chain connects TRBV19 to TRBJ1-5; 7 bases line up with TRBD1. This CDR3 is built from 17 residues. Trimming took 0 bases from V and 0 from J; bases not matched to a gene: 5. Germline V gives CDR1 LNHDA, CDR2 SQIVND (reference sequence). CDR3 bases: TGTGCCAGTAGTATAGATTCGGGACAGAATAGCAATCAGCCCCAGCATTTT. This sequence encodes CASSIDSGQNSNQPQHF.

J is TRBJ1-1 and V is TRBV28; D remains ambiguous. CDR1 is MDHEN, CDR2 SYDVKM, per germline. Trimming pared 3 bases from V and 4 bases from J, leaving 6 bases between. CDR3 length equals 12 residues. The CDR3 nucleotides read TGTGCCAGCAGTTTGGCCACCACTGAAGCTTTCTTT. This translates into CASSLATTEAFF.

The rearrangement joins TRBV27 to TRBJ2-3, with 9 bases lining up with TRBD2. V was pared by 6 bases and J by 4 bases, with 5 bases of the junction left unmatched. Germline assignment: CDR1 MNHEY and CDR2 SMNVEV (reference sequence). The CDR3 covers 14 residues. CDR3 sequence reads: CASRLAGEADTQYF. The CDR3 region has the DNA TGTGCCAGCAGGTTAGCGGGAGAGGCAGATACGCAGTATTTT.

The V call is TRBV19, the J call TRBJ1-5; D is perhaps TRBD1 (6 bases). V was trimmed by 5 bases and J by 5 bases, leaving 22 bases between them. The germline V gene encodes CDR1 LNHDA and CDR2 SQIVND (reference sequence). CDR3 length: 17 residues. The CDR3, as DNA: TGTGCCAGTAGTGTGACGACCACAGGGAGAAGGCATCAGCCCCAGCATTTT. Translation: CASSVTTTGRRHQPQHF.

This clone was observed many times. V and J are TRBV18 and TRBJ1-1; 7 bases line up with TRBD1. The CDR3 runs to 12 residues. Germline V gives CDR1 KGHSH, CDR2 LQKENI. V dropped 8 bases and J dropped 7; count of bases not matched to a gene: 7. CDR3 region: CASKPGQLEAFF. CDR3 bases: TGTGCCAGCAAACCGGGACAGCTTGAAGCTTTCTTT.

This clone was counted a few times. The V and J genes are TRBV28 and TRBJ1-6; weak D call: TRBD1 (5 bases). Trimming stripped 3 bases from V and 6 bases from J, with 18 bases between. The CDR3 loop spans 17 amino acids. Germline CDR1 and CDR2: MDHEN and SYDVKM. The CDR3 bases are TGTGCCAGCAGTTTCTCACCGATACAGGCGATTAATTCACCCCTCCACTTT. Amino acids: CASSFSPIQAINSPLHF.

CDR3 DNA sequence: TGTGCCAGCAGCTTGAGCGACGGGTATCAGCCCCAGCATTTT. Protein: CASSLSDGYQPQHF. The chain joins TRBV5-5 to TRBJ1-5; D unclear. V was pared by 1 base and J by 5 bases, with 10 bases between. Per the germline V gene, CDR1 is SGHKS and CDR2 is YYEKEE (reference sequence). The CDR3 is 14 residues long.

There are a few counts of this clone. V and J are TRBV2 and TRBJ1-2, with D possibly being TRBD1 (5 bases). Germline V gene sequence: CDR1 SNHLY, CDR2 FYNNEI. The CDR3 consists of 15 residues. V gave up 1 base and J gave up 6 bases, with 15 bases separating them. The CDR3 is CASSEELAKGNGYTF. The CDR3 DNA sequence: TGTGCCAGCAGTGAAGAACTTGCTAAGGGGAATGGCTACACCTTC. Variable domain in full (rest from reference TRBV2 and TRBJ1-2): EPEVTQTPSHQVTQMGQEVILRCVPISNHLYFYWYRQILGQKVEFLVSFYNNEISEKSEIFDDQFSVERPDGSNFTLKIRSTKLEDSAMYFCASSEELAKGNGYTFGSGTRLTVV.

This clone was counted a single time. CDR3 sequence reads: CASSDGGGWNSPLHF. In nucleotides, the CDR3 is TGTGCCAGCAGCGATGGCGGGGGGTGGAATTCACCCCTCCACTTT. The chain links TRBV27 to TRBJ1-6, with a possible D match to TRBD1 (5 bases). V shed 6 bases and J shed 7 bases, with 16 bases lying between them. The CDR3 consists of 15 residues. CDR1 is MNHEY, CDR2 SMNVEV, per germline (reference sequence).

The chain has TRBV9 and TRBJ1-6; 8 bases fit TRBD1. The CDR3 length is 16 residues. The ends lost 4 bases at V and 10 bases at J; junction bases unmatched: 13. Looked up from germline, CDR1 is SGDLS and CDR2 is YYNGEE. The CDR3 sequence is CASSPAADRGDSPLHF. The CDR3 DNA reads TGTGCCAGCAGCCCGGCGGCCGACAGGGGAGACTCACCCCTCCACTTT. Complete variable domain (other parts from reference TRBV9 and TRBJ1-6): DSGVTQTPKHLITATGQRVTLRCSPRSGDLSVYWYQQSLDQGLQFLIQYYNGEERAKGNILERFSAQQFPDLHSELNLSSLELGDSALYFCASSPAADRGDSPLHFGNGTRLTVT.

The chain joins TRBV5-8 to TRBJ1-1; the match to TRBD1 covers 7 bases. Unmatched junction bases numbered 8, after V lost 3 bases and J lost 0 bases. The CDR3 spans 16 residues. Germline V gene sequence: CDR1 SGHTS, CDR2 YDEGEE. The CDR3, as DNA: TGTGCCAGCAGCTCGGGACAGTGGCTTATGAACACTGAAGCTTTCTTT. As protein: CASSSGQWLMNTEAFF.

V usage is TRBV5-4 and J usage is TRBJ2-3, with 7 nucleotides matching TRBD2. This CDR3 contains 14 residues. The germline gives CDR1 SGHNT, CDR2 YYREEE (reference sequence). The J segment lost 5 bases and the V segment lost 6 bases, leaving 9 bases of the junction unmatched. CDR3: CASNPGRQGDTQYF. CDR3 coding DNA: TGTGCCAGCAACCCCGGGAGGCAGGGAGATACGCAGTATTTT. The variable domain in full, with the rest retrieved from reference TRBV5-4 and TRBJ2-3, is ETGVTQSPTHLIKTRGQQVTLRCSSQSGHNTVSWYQQALGQGPQFIFQYYREEENGRGNFPPRFSGLQFPNYSSELNVNALELDDSALYLCASNPGRQGDTQYFGPGTRLTVL.

This chain joins TRBV14 and TRBJ1-1; 7 nucleotides match TRBD1. The germline V gene has CDR1 SGHDN and CDR2 FVKESK. The length of the CDR3 is 11 residues. V lost 4 bases and J lost 11; bases outside the gene matches: 4. The CDR3 protein is CASSRGTEAFF. The CDR3 DNA sequence: TGTGCCAGCAGCCGTGGGACAGAGGCTTTCTTT.

A few counts support this clone. The chain combines TRBV28 with TRBJ1-5; D might be TRBD1 (5 bases). The germline V gene encodes CDR1 MDHEN and CDR2 SYDVKM. This CDR3 has 17 residues. Deletions cut 3 bases from V and 3 bases from J, with 18 bases between. The CDR3 bases are TGTGCCAGCAGTTTCCTTTTAGGAGGGGAGTACAATCAGCCCCAGCATTTT. Encoded protein: CASSFLLGGEYNQPQHF.